The source of this T cell receptor (beta chain) is a study of blood T cell repertoires in COVID-19. Study-level information: Acute and convalescent COVID-19 specimens originated in the United States, Italy and Spain. In each case, the material was cDNA or gDNA derived from T cells, B-cell-depleted T cells, or PBMCs.

In the original workflow: Reference gene primer amplification yielded estimated nucleated cell counts. Sequenced by immunoSEQ multiplex PCR; TCRdb stores in-frame clones only, minus some. The DNA was the basis for D and trimming; V, J and clone size are from that table. The profile covers 70,000 or so clones, with 65% to 85% appearing a single time and roughly 13% taken by the ten largest. The Seattle site enrolled patients during active infection and followed them longitudinally. From germline, CDR1 is LGHNA and CDR2 YSLEER. This CDR3 is built from 15 residues. V lost 2 bases, J lost 6 bases, and 5 bases stayed unmatched.

The chain is built from TRBV4-3 and TRBJ2-1, with 9 bases aligning to TRBD1. Sequenced material: peripheral blood. The sequence came from a man aged 50 to 59 with COVID-19, enrolled during active disease. The CDR3 protein is CASSQQQGAFNEQFF. The CDR3 DNA is TGCGCCAGCAGCCAACAACAGGGGGCTTTCAATGAGCAGTTCTTC.